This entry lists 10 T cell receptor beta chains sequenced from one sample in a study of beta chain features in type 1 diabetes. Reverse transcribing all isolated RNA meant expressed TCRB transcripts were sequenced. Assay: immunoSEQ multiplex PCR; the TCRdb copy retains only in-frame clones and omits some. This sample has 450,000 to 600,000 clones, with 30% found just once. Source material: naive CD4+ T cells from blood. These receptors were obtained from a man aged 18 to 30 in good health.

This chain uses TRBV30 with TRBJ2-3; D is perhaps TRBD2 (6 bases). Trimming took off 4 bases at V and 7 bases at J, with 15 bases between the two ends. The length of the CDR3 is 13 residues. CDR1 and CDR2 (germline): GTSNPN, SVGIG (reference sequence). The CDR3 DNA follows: TGTGCCTGGAACCCCGGGAGTGCAAATACGCAGTATTTT. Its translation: CAWNPGSANTQYF. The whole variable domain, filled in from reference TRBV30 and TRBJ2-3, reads SQTIHQWPATLVQPVGSPLSLECTVEGTSNPNLYWYRQAAGRGLQLLFYSVGIGQISSEVPQNLSASRPQDRQFILSSKKLLLSDSGFYLCAWNPGSANTQYFGPGTRLTVL.

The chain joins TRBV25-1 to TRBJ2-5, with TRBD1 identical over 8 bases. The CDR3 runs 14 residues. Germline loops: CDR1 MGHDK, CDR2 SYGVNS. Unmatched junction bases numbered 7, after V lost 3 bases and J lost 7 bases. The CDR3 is CASSEPTGVVTQYF. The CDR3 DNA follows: TGTGCCAGCAGTGAGCCGACAGGGGTGGTGACCCAGTACTTC. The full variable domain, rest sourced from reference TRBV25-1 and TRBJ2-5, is EADIYQTPRYLVIGTGKKITLECSQTMGHDKMYWYQQDPGMELHLIHYSYGVNSTEKGDLSSESTVSRIRTEHFPLTLESARPSHTSQYLCASSEPTGVVTQYFGPGTRLLVL.

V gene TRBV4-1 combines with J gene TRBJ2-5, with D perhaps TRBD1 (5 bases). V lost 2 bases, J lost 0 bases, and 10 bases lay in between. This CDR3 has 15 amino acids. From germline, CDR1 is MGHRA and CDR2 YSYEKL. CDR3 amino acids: CASSQWAGNQETQYF. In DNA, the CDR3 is TGCGCCAGCAGCCAATGGGCAGGGAACCAAGAGACCCAGTACTTC.

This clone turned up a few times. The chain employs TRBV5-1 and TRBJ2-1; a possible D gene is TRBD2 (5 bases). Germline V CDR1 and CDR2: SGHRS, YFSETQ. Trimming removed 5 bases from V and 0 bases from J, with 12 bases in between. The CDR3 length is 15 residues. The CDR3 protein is CASRQAVSSYNEQFF. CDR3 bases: TGCGCCAGCAGACAAGCGGTTAGCTCCTACAATGAGCAGTTCTTC.

CDR3 region: CASSDPGQGHQETQYF. The CDR3 DNA reads as TGTGCCAGCAGTGATCCCGGACAGGGCCACCAAGAGACCCAGTACTTC. The V and J genes are TRBV25-1 and TRBJ2-5; 8 bases match TRBD1. CDR3 size: 16 residues. V was pared by 3 bases and J by 0 bases, with 6 bases of the junction left unmatched. The V gene's germline CDR1 is MGHDK and CDR2 SYGVNS.

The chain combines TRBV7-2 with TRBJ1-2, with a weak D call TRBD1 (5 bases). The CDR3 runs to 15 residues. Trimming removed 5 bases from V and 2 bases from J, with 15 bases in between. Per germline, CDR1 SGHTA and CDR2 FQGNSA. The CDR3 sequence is CASSTTTARNYGYTF. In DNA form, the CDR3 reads TGTGCCAGCAGCACCACGACAGCCCGGAACTATGGCTACACCTTC.

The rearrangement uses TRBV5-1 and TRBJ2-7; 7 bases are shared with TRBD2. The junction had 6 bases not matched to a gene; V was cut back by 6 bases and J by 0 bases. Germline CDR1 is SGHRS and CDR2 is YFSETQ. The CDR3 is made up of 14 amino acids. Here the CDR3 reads CASTDPSGSYEQYF. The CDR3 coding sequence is TGCGCCAGCACTGATCCTAGCGGCTCCTACGAGCAGTACTTC.

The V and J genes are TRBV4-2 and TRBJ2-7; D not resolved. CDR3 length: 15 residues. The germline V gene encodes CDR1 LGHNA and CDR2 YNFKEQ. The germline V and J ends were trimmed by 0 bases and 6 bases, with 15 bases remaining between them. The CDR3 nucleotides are TGTGCCAGCAGCCAAGAGAGGCACCGGATGGGCGAGCAGTACTTC. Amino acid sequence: CASSQERHRMGEQYF.

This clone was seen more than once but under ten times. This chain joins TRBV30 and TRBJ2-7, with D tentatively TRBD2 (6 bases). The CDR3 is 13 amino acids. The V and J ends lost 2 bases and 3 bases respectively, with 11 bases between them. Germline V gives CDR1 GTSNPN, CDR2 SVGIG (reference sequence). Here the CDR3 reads CAWSIGGFYEQYF. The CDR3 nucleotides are TGTGCCTGGAGTATCGGAGGGTTCTACGAGCAGTACTTC.

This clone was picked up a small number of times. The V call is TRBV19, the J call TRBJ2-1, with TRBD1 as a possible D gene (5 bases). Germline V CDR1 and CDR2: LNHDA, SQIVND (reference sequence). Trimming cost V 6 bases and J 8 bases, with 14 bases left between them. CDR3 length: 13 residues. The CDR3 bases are TGTGCCAGTAGGGGTCAGGGTAACGATGAGCAGTTCTTC. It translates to CASRGQGNDEQFF.